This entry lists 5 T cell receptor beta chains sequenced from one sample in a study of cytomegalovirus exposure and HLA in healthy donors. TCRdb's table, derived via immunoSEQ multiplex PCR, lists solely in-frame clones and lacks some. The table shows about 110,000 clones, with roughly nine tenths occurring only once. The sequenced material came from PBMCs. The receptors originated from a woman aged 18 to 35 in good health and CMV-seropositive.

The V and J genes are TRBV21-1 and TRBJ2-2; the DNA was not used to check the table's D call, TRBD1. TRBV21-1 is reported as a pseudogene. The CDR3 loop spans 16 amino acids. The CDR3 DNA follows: TGTGCCAGCAGCAAAGGGGGCACCAAGAACACCGGGGAGCTGTTTTTT. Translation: CASSKGGTKNTGELFF.

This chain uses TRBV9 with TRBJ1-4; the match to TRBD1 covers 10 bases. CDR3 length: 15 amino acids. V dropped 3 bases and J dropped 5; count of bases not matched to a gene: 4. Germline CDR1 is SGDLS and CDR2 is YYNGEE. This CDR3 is CASSATGQGNEKLFF. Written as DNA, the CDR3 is TGTGCCAGCAGCGCGACGGGACAGGGGAATGAAAAACTGTTTTTT.

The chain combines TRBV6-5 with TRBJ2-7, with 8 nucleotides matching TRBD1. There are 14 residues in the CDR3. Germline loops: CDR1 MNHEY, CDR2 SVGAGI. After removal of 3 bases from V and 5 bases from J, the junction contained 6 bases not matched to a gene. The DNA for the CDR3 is TGTGCCAGCAGTTATTCGACAGGGGAAGACGAGCAGTACTTC. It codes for CASSYSTGEDEQYF.

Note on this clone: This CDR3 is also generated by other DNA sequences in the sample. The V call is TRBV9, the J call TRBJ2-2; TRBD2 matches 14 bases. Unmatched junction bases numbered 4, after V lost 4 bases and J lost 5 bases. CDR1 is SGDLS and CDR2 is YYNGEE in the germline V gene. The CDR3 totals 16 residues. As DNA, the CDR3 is TGTGCCAGCAGCCTCGGGACTAGCGGGGGTACCGGGGAGCTGTTTTTT. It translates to CASSLGTSGGTGELFF.

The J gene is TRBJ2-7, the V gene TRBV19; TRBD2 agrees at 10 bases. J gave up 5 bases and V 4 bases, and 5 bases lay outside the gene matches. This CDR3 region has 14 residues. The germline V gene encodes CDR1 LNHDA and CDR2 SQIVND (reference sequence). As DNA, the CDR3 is TGTGCCAGTAGTAGGTCTAGCGGGAGCCACGAGCAGTACTTC. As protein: CASSRSSGSHEQYF.